These 15 T cell receptor beta chains were sequenced from one sample in a study of T cell responses to AZD1222 COVID-19 vaccine. Clones were sequenced by immunoSEQ multiplex PCR, and TCRdb holds only the in-frame ones, with some missing. The sample lists around 99,000 clones, roughly nine tenths occurring once. The specimen comprised peripheral blood, sampled on day 0 of AZD1222 vaccination. The receptor set was obtained from an adult in good health.

This clone was seen a single time. This chain joins TRBV21-1 and TRBJ2-6; TRBD1 reflects the table's D call only, with no check against the DNA. TRBV21-1 is flagged as a pseudogene. This CDR3 is 19 amino acids long. CDR3 region: CASSTPRPTGGLGANVLTF. CDR3 nucleotides: TGTGCCAGCAGCACCCCACGGCCGACAGGGGGACTTGGGGCCAACGTCCTGACTTTC.

This chain uses TRBV19 with TRBJ1-1; the D is unclear. The CDR3 contains 13 residues. Germline CDR1 and CDR2: LNHDA and SQIVND (reference sequence). The V and J ends lost 0 bases and 7 bases respectively, with 9 bases between them. This chain's CDR3 is CASSIEGEREAFF. The CDR3 bases are TGTGCCAGTAGTATAGAGGGTGAGCGTGAAGCTTTCTTT.

The V call is TRBV10-1, the J call TRBJ2-7; the D is unclear. The CDR3 is 14 residues long. Trimming left V 3 bases short and J 0 bases short, with 9 bases between. The V gene's germline CDR1 is WNHNN and CDR2 SYGVQD (reference sequence). The CDR3 DNA reads TGCGCCAGCAGTGATTCCATGACCTCCTACGAGCAGTACTTC. The encoded protein is CASSDSMTSYEQYF.

The chain has TRBV12-3 or TRBV12-4 and TRBJ1-2, with no clear D. Deletions cut 1 base from V and 8 bases from J, with 8 bases between. The CDR3 sequence is 12 residues long. The CDR3 spells CASSLVGRGYTF. The DNA of the CDR3 is TGTGCCAGCAGTTTAGTAGGGCGGGGCTACACCTTC.

This clone was seen only once. V and J are TRBV5-1 and TRBJ2-1; either TRBD1 or TRBD2 may fit D (5 bases each). The CDR3 contains 14 residues. The germline V gene has CDR1 SGHRS and CDR2 YFSETQ. Deletions cut 5 bases from V and 9 bases from J, with 18 bases between. The DNA for the CDR3 is TGCGCCAGCAGGCTTGGAGCAAGTGGGGGTGAGCAGTTCTTC. Its translation: CASRLGASGGEQFF.

V and J are TRBV27 and TRBJ2-3, with TRBD2 matching 10 bases. CDR3 size: 14 residues. Germline CDR1 is MNHEY and CDR2 is SMNVEV (reference sequence). The J segment lost 2 bases and the V segment lost 8 bases, leaving 4 bases of the junction unmatched. For the CDR3, the DNA is TGTGCCAGCCAGCGGGAGGGTTTCACAGATACGCAGTATTTT. The encoded protein is CASQREGFTDTQYF.

The CDR3 region is CASSPTGFSYEQYF. CDR3 DNA: TGTGCCAGCAGCCCCACAGGGTTCTCCTACGAGCAGTACTTC. The chain combines TRBV7-6 with TRBJ2-7; TRBD1 might be the D (6 bases). Germline V gene data show CDR1 as SGHVS and CDR2 as FNYEAQ. Trimming left V 5 bases short and J 0 bases short, with 11 bases between. There are 14 residues in the CDR3. The variable domain in full, completed from reference TRBV7-6 and TRBJ2-7, reads GAGVSQSPRYKVTKRGQDVALRCDPISGHVSLYWYRQALGQGPEFLTYFNYEAQQDKSGLPNDRFSAERPEGSISTLTIQRTEQRDSAMYRCASSPTGFSYEQYFGPGTRLTVT.

The J gene is TRBJ2-3, the V gene TRBV5-4; D gene unclear. Trimming left V 5 bases short and J 4 bases short, with 8 bases between. This CDR3 region has 12 residues. Germline V gives CDR1 SGHNT, CDR2 YYREEE (reference sequence). CDR3 loop: CASSSIPDTQYF. The CDR3 bases are TGTGCCAGCAGTTCAATACCAGATACGCAGTATTTT.

V is TRBV28 and J is TRBJ2-7; a possible D gene is TRBD2 (5 bases). The CDR3 length is 10 residues. The germline V gene encodes CDR1 MDHEN and CDR2 SYDVKM. V was shortened by 5 bases and J by 11 bases, with 10 bases between the two germline ends. CDR3 residues: CASSEDSKYF. In DNA form, the CDR3 reads TGTGCCAGCAGTGAGGACTCGAAGTACTTC.

The chain couples TRBV2 to TRBJ2-3; 10 positions match TRBD2. V gave up 6 bases and J gave up 3 bases; unmatched junction bases: 6. The CDR3 has 15 residues. Germline-derived CDR1 and CDR2 are SNHLY and FYNNEI. As DNA, the CDR3 is TGTGCCAGCAGCCCAGCGGGGGGGTTGACAGATACGCAGTATTTT. It codes for CASSPAGGLTDTQYF.

The chain couples TRBV7-2 to TRBJ2-2; no clear D. V lost 1 base and J 4 bases, leaving 7 bases between the germline ends. Germline lookup yields CDR1 SGHTA and CDR2 FQGNSA. This CDR3 region has 14 residues. CDR3 nucleotide sequence: TGTGCCAGCAGCTTAGTTCGGAGCACCGGGGAGCTGTTTTTT. This translates into CASSLVRSTGELFF.

The V and J genes are TRBV9 and TRBJ2-1, with D possibly being TRBD2 (5 bases). CDR1 is SGDLS and CDR2 is YYNGEE in the germline V gene. This CDR3 is built from 16 residues. Trimming removed 3 bases at V and 5 bases at J, with 18 bases between. The CDR3: CASSAPRPERNNEQFF. The CDR3 DNA is TGTGCCAGCAGCGCCCCCCGACCAGAGCGGAACAATGAGCAGTTCTTC.

The V and J genes are TRBV4-1 and TRBJ1-2; tentative D call: TRBD1 (5 bases). The V end lost 3 bases, the J end lost 3 bases, and 11 bases lay between the germline ends. Germline V gene data show CDR1 as MGHRA and CDR2 as YSYEKL. CDR3 size: 14 residues. CDR3: CASSQVGTDYGYTF. The CDR3, as DNA: TGCGCCAGCAGCCAGGTCGGGACGGACTATGGCTACACCTTC.

The chain couples TRBV6-5 to TRBJ1-1; D is possibly TRBD1 (5 bases). The CDR3 contains 14 residues. V gave up 6 bases and J gave up 0 bases, with 11 bases separating them. The V gene's germline CDR1 is MNHEY and CDR2 SVGAGI. DNA for the CDR3: TGTGCCAGCAGAAAGGGAGGGGTGAACACTGAAGCTTTCTTT. The encoded protein is CASRKGGVNTEAFF.

The rearrangement joins TRBV3-1 (or the pseudogene TRBV3-2) to TRBJ1-5, with a tentative D call TRBD1 (5 bases). Germline V gives CDR1 LGHDT, CDR2 YNNKEL (reference sequence). V lost 5 bases and J lost 9, with 20 bases in between. This CDR3 is 15 amino acids long. The DNA for the CDR3 is TGTGCCAGCAGCAACCGGGACCGCTTCTTTTGGCCCCAGCATTTT. It codes for CASSNRDRFFWPQHF.